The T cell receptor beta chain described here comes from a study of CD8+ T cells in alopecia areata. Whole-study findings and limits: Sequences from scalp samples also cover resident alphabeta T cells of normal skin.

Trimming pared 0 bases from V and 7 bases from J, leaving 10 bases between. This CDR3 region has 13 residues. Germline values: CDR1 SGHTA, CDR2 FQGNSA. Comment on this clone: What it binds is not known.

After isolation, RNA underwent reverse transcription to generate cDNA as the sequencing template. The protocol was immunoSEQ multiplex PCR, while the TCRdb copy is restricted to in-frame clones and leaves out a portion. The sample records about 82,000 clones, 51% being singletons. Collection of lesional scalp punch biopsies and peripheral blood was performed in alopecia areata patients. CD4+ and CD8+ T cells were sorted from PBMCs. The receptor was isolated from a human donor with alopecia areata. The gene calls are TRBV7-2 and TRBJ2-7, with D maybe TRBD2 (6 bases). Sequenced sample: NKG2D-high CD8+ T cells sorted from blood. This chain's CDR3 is CASSLAAAGEQYF. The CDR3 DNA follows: TGTGCCAGCAGCTTAGCGGCCGCGGGGGAGCAGTACTTC.